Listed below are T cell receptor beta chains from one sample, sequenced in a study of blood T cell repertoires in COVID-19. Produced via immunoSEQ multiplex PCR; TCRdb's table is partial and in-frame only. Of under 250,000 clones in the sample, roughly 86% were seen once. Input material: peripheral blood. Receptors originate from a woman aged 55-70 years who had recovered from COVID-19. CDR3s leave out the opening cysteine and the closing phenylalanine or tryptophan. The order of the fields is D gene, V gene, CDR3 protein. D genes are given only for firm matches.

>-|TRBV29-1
SVVAGFPYYEQY
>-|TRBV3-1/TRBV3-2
ASSPMAPLRSGYT
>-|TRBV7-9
ASSLSARSNQPQH
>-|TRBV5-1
ASSLLGPGELF
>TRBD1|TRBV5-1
ASSPFTGGKQPQH
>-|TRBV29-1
SVDFANWFSNEQF
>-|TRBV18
ASSPNRQSNEQF
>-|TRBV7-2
ASSFGRPPKAF
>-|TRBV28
ASNQGFGGIDYGYT
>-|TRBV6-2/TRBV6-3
ASSPGGETQY
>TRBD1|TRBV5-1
ASSFRDSYEQY
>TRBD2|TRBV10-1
ASIPPRRLAGGLVTGELF
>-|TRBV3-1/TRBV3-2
ASTLALAADTQY
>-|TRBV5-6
ASSALYGGYT
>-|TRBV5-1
ASSLSSGANVLT
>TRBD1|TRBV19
ASSSGQGHQETQY
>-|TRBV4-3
ASSQNSVEAF
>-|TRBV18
ASSPPEERETQY
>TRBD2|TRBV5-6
ASSLPSGGAVHNEQF
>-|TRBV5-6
ASSSWSLQETQY
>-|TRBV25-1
ASMVIWGEEQY
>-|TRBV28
ASSFLGQFSDGYT
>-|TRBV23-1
ASRVGQGTHSSYEQY
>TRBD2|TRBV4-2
ASSPLDRGGTDEQF
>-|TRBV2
ARAGLGNNEQF
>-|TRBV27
ASSIGSSPLH
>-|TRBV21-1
ASSSRDERRVAF
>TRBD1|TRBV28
ASSLGTGFNSPLH
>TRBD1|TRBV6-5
ASSRDRGNQPQH
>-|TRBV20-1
SPGVREKLF
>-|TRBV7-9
ASSLGAPGGSSYEQY
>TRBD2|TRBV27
ASSRFPGLAGGSYEQY
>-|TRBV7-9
ASSSTGSGNTIY
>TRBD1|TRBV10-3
AISPGQGFLGNTEAF
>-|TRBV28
ASIDPRETQY
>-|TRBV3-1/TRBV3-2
ASSQGWQGGQPQH
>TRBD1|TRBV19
ASSAPGQGAGGYT
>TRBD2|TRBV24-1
ATSVGLAGVDEQF
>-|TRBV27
ASRTPLQVPNSPLH
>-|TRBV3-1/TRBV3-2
ASSQHTGFANTGELF
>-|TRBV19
ASSTRDTRNEQF
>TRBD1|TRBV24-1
ATSDLADRGRFCNQPQH
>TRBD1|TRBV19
ATVGQENEKLF
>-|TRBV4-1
ASSHPRTNEKLF
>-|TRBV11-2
ASSSPSTDTQY
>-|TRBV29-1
SVEDAGNEQY
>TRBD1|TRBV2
ASNNGRDSTEAF
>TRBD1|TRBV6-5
ASRQGIGYGYT
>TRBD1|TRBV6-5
ASSPGGRTEAF